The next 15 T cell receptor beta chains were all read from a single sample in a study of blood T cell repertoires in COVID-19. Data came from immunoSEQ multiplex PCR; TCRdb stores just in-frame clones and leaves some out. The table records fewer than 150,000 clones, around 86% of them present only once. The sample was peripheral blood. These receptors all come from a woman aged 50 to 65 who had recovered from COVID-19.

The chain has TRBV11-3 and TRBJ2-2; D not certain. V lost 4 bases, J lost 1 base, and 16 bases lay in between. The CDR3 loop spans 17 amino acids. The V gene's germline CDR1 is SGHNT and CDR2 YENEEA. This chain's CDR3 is CASSSLSGGLNTGELFF. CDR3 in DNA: TGTGCCAGCAGCTCCCTTTCTGGCGGATTGAACACCGGGGAGCTGTTTTTT.

CDR3 residues: CSGIRQGVYNEQFF. The CDR3 DNA sequence: TGCAGCGGGATTCGACAGGGGGTCTACAATGAGCAGTTCTTC. The J gene is TRBJ2-1, the V gene TRBV29-1; 9 bases map to TRBD1. Germline CDR1 SQVTM, CDR2 ANQGSEA. V shed 7 bases, J shed 3 bases, and the junction held 7 bases outside the gene matches. This CDR3 comprises 14 residues.

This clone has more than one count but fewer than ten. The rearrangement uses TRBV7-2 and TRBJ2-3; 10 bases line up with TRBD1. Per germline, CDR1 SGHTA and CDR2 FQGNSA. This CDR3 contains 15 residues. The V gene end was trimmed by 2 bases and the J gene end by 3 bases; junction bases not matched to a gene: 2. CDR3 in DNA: TGTGCCAGCAGCTTACGGGGACAGGGGACAGATACGCAGTATTTT. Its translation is CASSLRGQGTDTQYF.

This chain's CDR3 is CASSVGDRGGITEAFF. The CDR3 nucleotides are TGTGCCAGCAGCGTAGGGGACAGGGGGGGAATAACTGAAGCTTTCTTT. This rearrangement joins TRBV9 to TRBJ1-1, with 11 bases matching TRBD1. The CDR3 has 16 residues. With 0 bases clipped from V and 5 bases from J, the junction kept 6 bases outside the gene matches. The germline V gene has CDR1 SGDLS and CDR2 YYNGEE.

Here the CDR3 reads CASSFNSLEKQYF. In DNA form, the CDR3 reads TGTGCCAGCAGCTTTAACTCGCTGGAGAAGCAGTATTTT. This chain joins TRBV7-8 and TRBJ2-3; no reliable D call. Germline CDR1 is SGHVS and CDR2 is FQNEAQ. The V end was cut by 3 bases, the J end by 11 bases, with 15 bases between. The CDR3 is made up of 13 amino acids.

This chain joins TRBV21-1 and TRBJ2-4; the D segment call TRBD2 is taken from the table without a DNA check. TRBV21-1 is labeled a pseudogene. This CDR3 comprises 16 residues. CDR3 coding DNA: TGTGCCAGCAGCAACTTTTCTAGCGGCGAGAGGGACATTCAGTACTTC. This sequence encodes CASSNFSSGERDIQYF.

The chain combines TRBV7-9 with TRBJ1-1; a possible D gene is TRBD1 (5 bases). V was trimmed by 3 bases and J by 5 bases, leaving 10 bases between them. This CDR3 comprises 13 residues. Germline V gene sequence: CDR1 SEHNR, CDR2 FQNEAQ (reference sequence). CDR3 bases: TGTGCCAGCAGCTTGGAGGGGAGGACTGAAGCTTTCTTT. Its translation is CASSLEGRTEAFF.

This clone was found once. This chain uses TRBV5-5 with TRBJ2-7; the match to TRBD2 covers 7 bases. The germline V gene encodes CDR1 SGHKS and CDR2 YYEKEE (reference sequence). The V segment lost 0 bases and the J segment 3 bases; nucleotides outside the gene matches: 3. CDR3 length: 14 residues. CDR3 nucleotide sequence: TGTGCCAGCAGCTTGGGCGGGGGTTTCTACGAGCAGTACTTC. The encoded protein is CASSLGGGFYEQYF.

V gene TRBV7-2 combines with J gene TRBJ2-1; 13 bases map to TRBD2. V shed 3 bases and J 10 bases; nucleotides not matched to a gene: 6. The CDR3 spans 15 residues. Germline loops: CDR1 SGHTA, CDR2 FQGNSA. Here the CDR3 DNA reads TGTGCCAGCAGCTTTACTAGCGGGAGGGCCGGAGAGCAGTTCTTC. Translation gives CASSFTSGRAGEQFF.

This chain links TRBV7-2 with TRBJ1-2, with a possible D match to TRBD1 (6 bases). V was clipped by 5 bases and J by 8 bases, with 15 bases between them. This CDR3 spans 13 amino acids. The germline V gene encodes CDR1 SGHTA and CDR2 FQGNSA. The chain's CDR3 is CASSPLDSYGYTF. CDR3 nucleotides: TGTGCCAGCAGCCCCCTGGACAGCTACGGCTACACCTTC. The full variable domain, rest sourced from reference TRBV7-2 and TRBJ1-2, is GAGVSQSPSNKVTEKGKDVELRCDPISGHTALYWYRQSLGQGLEFLIYFQGNSAPDKSGLPSDRFSAERTGGSVSTLTIQRTQQEDSAVYLCASSPLDSYGYTFGSGTRLTVV.

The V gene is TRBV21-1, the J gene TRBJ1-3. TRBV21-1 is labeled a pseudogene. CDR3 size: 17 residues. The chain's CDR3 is CASSKLTGSYMGNTIYF. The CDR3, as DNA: TGTGCCAGCAGCAAATTAACGGGGTCTTATATGGGAAACACCATATATTTT.

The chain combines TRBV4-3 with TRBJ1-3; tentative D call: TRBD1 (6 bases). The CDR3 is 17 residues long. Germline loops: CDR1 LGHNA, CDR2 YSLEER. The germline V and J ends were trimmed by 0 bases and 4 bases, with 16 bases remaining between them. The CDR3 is CASSQDLVGTIGNTIYF. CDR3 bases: TGCGCCAGCAGCCAAGACTTGGTTGGGACAATCGGAAACACCATATATTTT.

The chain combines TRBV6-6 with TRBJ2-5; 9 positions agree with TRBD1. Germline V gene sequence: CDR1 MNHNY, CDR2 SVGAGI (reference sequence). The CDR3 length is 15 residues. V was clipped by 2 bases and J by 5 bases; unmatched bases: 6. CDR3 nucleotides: TGTGCCAGCAGTTACAAACAGGGGGCCGGGGAGACCCAGTACTTC. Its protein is CASSYKQGAGETQYF.

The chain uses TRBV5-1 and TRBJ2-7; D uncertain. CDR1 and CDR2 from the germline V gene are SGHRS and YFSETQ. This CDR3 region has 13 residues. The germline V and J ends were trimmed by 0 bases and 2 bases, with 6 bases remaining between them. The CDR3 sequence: CASSLGGTYEQYF. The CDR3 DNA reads TGCGCCAGCAGCTTGGGCGGAACCTACGAGCAGTACTTC.

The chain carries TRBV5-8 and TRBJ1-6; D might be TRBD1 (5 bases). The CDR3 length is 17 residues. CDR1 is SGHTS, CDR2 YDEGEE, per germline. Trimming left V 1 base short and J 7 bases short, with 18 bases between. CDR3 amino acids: CASSLTQAVGANSPLHF. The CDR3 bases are TGTGCCAGCAGCTTGACGCAGGCGGTAGGGGCCAATTCACCCCTCCACTTT.